Below, one T cell receptor beta chain is given with its context. What it binds is not known. The data originate from a study of cytomegalovirus exposure and HLA in healthy donors. General study points: A later analysis by the authors found several of the most significant clusters apparently linked to common viral pathogens. The study listed under 200 cytomegalovirus-associated TCR beta chains.

With 60 Vbeta and 13 Jbeta primers, the PCR was carried out. Here immunoSEQ multiplex PCR was the method, and the copy in TCRdb shows in-frame clones only, minus some. The repertoire has some 150,000 clones, roughly 80% of them found once; the top ten carry roughly 3.5%. The CDR3 has 15 residues. V was trimmed by 1 base and J by 1 base, leaving 9 bases between them. Germline V lookup: CDR1 SEHNR, CDR2 FQNEAQ (reference sequence). V gene TRBV7-9 combines with J gene TRBJ2-3; perhaps TRBD2 as D (6 bases). This sequence originates from a man in his thirties or forties in good health and CMV-seropositive. The material sequenced was PBMCs. CDR3 region: CASSLVLAGTDTQYF. CDR3 nucleotide sequence: TGTGCCAGCAGCTTAGTTTTAGCGGGCACAGATACGCAGTATTTT.